The 22 T cell receptor beta chains given below trace back to one sample, sequenced in a study of T-cell reconstitution after alpha-beta-depleted transplantation in children. Preparation of the TCRbeta library involved a method that used unique molecular identifiers. TCRdb independently ran MiXCR on the PCR reads; one entry per CDR3 protein. The data hold 200,000 to 250,000 distinct CDR3 sequences, with roughly 11% observed a single time. Sequenced here: PBMCs, sampled before TCRalphabeta/CD19-depleted stem cell transplant. The receptors here all came from a child under two years old with acute myeloid leukemia, due to receive a stem cell transplant.

This clonotype was picked up many times. The chain is built from TRBV12-3 or TRBV12-4 and TRBJ2-3, with D possibly being TRBD1 (6 bases). The CDR3 spans 19 residues. V lost 3 bases to trimming and J lost 3 bases, with 25 bases between them. The CDR3 spells CASSFQTLPLKGGTDTQYF. CDR3 bases: TGTGCCAGCAGTTTTCAAACACTACCTTTGAAAGGGGGTACAGATACGCAGTATTTT.

This clonotype was counted at least ten times. This chain uses TRBV20-1 with TRBJ2-5, with TRBD2 identical over 9 bases. Germline V gene data show CDR1 as DFQATT and CDR2 as SNEGSKA (reference sequence). Trimming at V came to 4 bases and at J to 5 bases, leaving 14 bases not matched to a gene. The CDR3 is 16 amino acids. The CDR3 DNA reads as TGCAGTGCTAATACCGGGACTAGCCGACCTCGGGAGACCCAGTACTTC. Amino acid sequence: CSANTGTSRPRETQYF.

This clonotype was recorded at least ten times. The gene calls are TRBV19 and TRBJ1-6; D is undetermined. CDR1 and CDR2 from the germline V gene are LNHDA and SQIVND (reference sequence). V dropped 6 bases and J dropped 3 bases, with 15 bases sitting between them. The CDR3 has 16 residues. CDR3 in DNA: TGTGCCAGTAGGGAAAGGACGTCTCGCTATAATTCACCCCTCCACTTT. Amino acid sequence: CASRERTSRYNSPLHF.

This clonotype was seen ten or more times. This sequence joins TRBV18 and TRBJ1-1, with a tentative D call TRBD1 (5 bases). Germline CDR1 and CDR2: KGHSH and LQKENI. This CDR3 region has 15 residues. With 3 bases removed from V and 0 bases from J, the gap between germline ends came to 11 bases. Written as DNA, the CDR3 is TGTGCCAGCTCACCTATGGGGGGTATGAACACTGAAGCTTTCTTT. This codes for CASSPMGGMNTEAFF.

About this clonotype: A much more abundant neighbour one base away suggests this may be a read error. CDR3 amino acids: CASSLASGYGDTF. The CDR3, as DNA: TGCGCCAGCAGCTTGGCGTCAGGCTATGGCGACACCTTC. This chain links TRBV5-1 with TRBJ1-2; D gene unclear. In germline, CDR1 is SGHRS, CDR2 YFSETQ. This CDR3 comprises 13 residues.

The sample holds many counts of this clonotype. The J gene is TRBJ1-1, the V gene TRBV29-1, with TRBD1 matching over 9 bases. Germline-derived CDR1 and CDR2 are SQVTM and ANQGSEA. V was clipped by 6 bases and J by 5 bases; unmatched bases: 4. This CDR3 is built from 12 residues. The CDR3 region has the DNA TGCAGCGTCGACAGGGGGATTACTGAAGCTTTCTTT. This codes for CSVDRGITEAFF.

This clonotype was picked up many times. The chain carries TRBV7-6 and TRBJ2-7; 11 bases are shared with TRBD1. With 5 bases clipped from V and 3 bases from J, the junction kept 3 bases outside the gene matches. Looked up from germline, CDR1 is SGHVS and CDR2 is FNYEAQ. This CDR3 has 14 amino acids. The CDR3 sequence is CASSLGQGGYEQYF. In nucleotides, the CDR3 is TGTGCCAGCAGCCTGGGACAGGGGGGCTACGAGCAGTACTTC. The full variable domain, its missing parts supplied by reference TRBV7-6 and TRBJ2-7, is GAGVSQSPRYKVTKRGQDVALRCDPISGHVSLYWYRQALGQGPEFLTYFNYEAQQDKSGLPNDRFSAERPEGSISTLTIQRTEQRDSAMYRCASSLGQGGYEQYFGPGTRLTVT.

In this sample, this clonotype turned up many times. The chain combines TRBV19 with TRBJ2-2, with TRBD2 matching 13 bases. The CDR3 contains 15 residues. CDR1 is LNHDA, CDR2 SQIVND, per germline (reference sequence). Trimming at V came to 8 bases and at J to 8 bases, leaving 8 bases not matched to a gene. Here the CDR3 DNA reads TGTGCCAGTGGAGGACTAGCGGGAGTATGGGGGGAGCTGTTTTTT. This gives the protein CASGGLAGVWGELFF.

This clonotype was recorded many times. The chain recombines TRBV7-2 with TRBJ1-1, with D possibly being TRBD1 (5 bases). Germline V CDR1 and CDR2: SGHTA, FQGNSA. This CDR3 contains 14 residues. Trimming left V 4 bases short and J 5 bases short, with 14 bases between. CDR3 in amino acids: CASSSTGGWTEAFF. For the CDR3, the DNA is TGTGCCAGCAGCTCCACCGGGGGGTGGACTGAAGCTTTCTTT.

This clonotype was recorded many times. This chain links TRBV4-1 with TRBJ2-1; possibly TRBD1 for D (5 bases). Germline CDR1 MGHRA, CDR2 YSYEKL. V was pared by 3 bases and J by 3 bases, with 12 bases between. This CDR3 contains 15 residues. CDR3 nucleotide sequence: TGCGCCAGCAGCCAGTTCCTCAGGGACTACAATGAGCAGTTCTTC. It codes for CASSQFLRDYNEQFF.

The rearrangement uses TRBV18 and TRBJ1-1; no definite D call. This CDR3 region has 16 residues. The germline V gene encodes CDR1 KGHSH and CDR2 LQKENI. Between the trimmed V and J ends, which lost 3 bases and 0 bases, there was a span of 14 bases. The CDR3 bases are TGTGCCAGCTCACCTCCGGACGGCAAAATGAACACTGAAGCTTTCTTT. Translation gives CASSPPDGKMNTEAFF.

This sequence joins TRBV28 and TRBJ1-5; a weak D match, TRBD1 (6 bases). This CDR3 contains 15 residues. Trimming cost V 5 bases and J 5 bases, with 16 bases left between them. In germline, CDR1 is MDHEN, CDR2 SYDVKM. CDR3 residues: CASSPGTFAYQPQHF. CDR3 sequence (DNA): TGTGCCAGCAGTCCAGGGACATTCGCTTATCAGCCCCAGCATTTT.

This clonotype was counted between two and nine times. The rearrangement joins TRBV3-1 to TRBJ2-6; D is perhaps TRBD1 (6 bases). Trimming stripped 11 bases from V and 4 bases from J, with 24 bases between. The germline gives CDR1 LGHDT, CDR2 YNNKEL (reference sequence). The CDR3 length is 17 residues. Here the CDR3 reads CACCQATGLRGANVLTF. DNA of the CDR3: TGTGCCTGCTGCCAAGCGACAGGCCTAAGGGGGGCCAACGTCCTGACTTTC.

This clonotype was recorded many times. The CDR3 protein is CASSLRSGMYQETQYF. The CDR3 coding sequence is TGTGCCAGCAGCTTGAGGAGCGGGATGTACCAAGAGACCCAGTACTTC. The V call is TRBV5-5, the J call TRBJ2-5, with 7 nucleotides matching TRBD2. The germline CDR1 and CDR2 sequences are SGHKS and YYEKEE (reference sequence). Trimming took 1 base from V and 0 from J; bases not matched to a gene: 6. This CDR3 region has 16 residues. The complete variable domain, with remaining parts taken from reference TRBV5-5 and TRBJ2-5, reads DAGVTQSPTHLIKTRGQQVTLRCSPISGHKSVSWYQQVLGQGPQFIFQYYEKEERGRGNFPDRFSARQFPNYSSELNVNALLLGDSALYLCASSLRSGMYQETQYFGPGTRLLVL.

The sample holds many counts of this clonotype. DNA for the CDR3: TGCGCCAGCAGCCCACCGACAGGGGGAACAGATACGCAGTATTTT. Translation: CASSPPTGGTDTQYF. The chain recombines TRBV5-1 with TRBJ2-3, with TRBD1 matching over 9 bases. Germline-derived CDR1 and CDR2 are SGHRS and YFSETQ. Trimming took 4 bases from V and 3 from J; bases not matched to a gene: 6. There are 15 residues in the CDR3.

To note about this clonotype: One base away lies a much larger clone, so this may be a sequencing read error. This chain uses TRBV20-1 with TRBJ2-2; 13 positions agree with TRBD2. There are 13 residues in the CDR3. The ends lost 5 bases at V and 10 bases at J; junction bases unmatched: 4. CDR1 and CDR2 from the germline V gene are DFQATT and SNEGSKA (reference sequence). CDR3 bases: TGCAGTGCTGGACTAGCGGGAGCCGTGGAGCTGTTTTTT. Translation: CSAGLAGAVELFF.

This clonotype occurred many times. This sequence joins TRBV4-2 and TRBJ2-5, with TRBD2 as a possible D gene (6 bases). This CDR3 region has 15 residues. Trimming took off 4 bases at V and 2 bases at J, with 14 bases between the two ends. Germline V gives CDR1 LGHNA, CDR2 YNFKEQ. The CDR3, as DNA: TGTGCCAGCAGCCGTTCCGCGGGATGGCAAGAGACCCAGTACTTC. Translating it yields CASSRSAGWQETQYF.

This clonotype was found many times. The chain uses TRBV29-1 and TRBJ1-1; 7 bases align to TRBD1. The trim removed 1 base at V and 4 bases at J, leaving 9 bases unmatched. The CDR3 consists of 15 residues. Germline V CDR1 and CDR2: SQVTM, ANQGSEA. The CDR3 nucleotides are TGCAGCGTTGAAGGAGAGACAGGGCGAGTCACTGAAGCTTTCTTT. As protein: CSVEGETGRVTEAFF.

This clonotype rates as medium-sized. The chain recombines TRBV5-6 with TRBJ2-7; the D gene is possibly TRBD2 (6 bases). Trimming left V 0 bases short and J 11 bases short, with 15 bases between. The CDR3 runs 13 residues. In germline, CDR1 is SGHDT, CDR2 YYEEEE. CDR3 bases: TGTGCCAGCAGCTTGGCGCAGGGATGGGGGGAGTACTTC. Protein product: CASSLAQGWGEYF. Drawing the rest from reference TRBV5-6 and TRBJ2-7, the complete variable domain is DAGVTQSPTHLIKTRGQQVTLRCSPKSGHDTVSWYQQALGQGPQFIFQYYEEEERQRGNFPDRFSGHQFPNYSSELNVNALLLGDSALYLCASSLAQGWGEYFGPGTRLTVT.

This clonotype appeared many times. The CDR3 DNA reads as TGTGCCATCGGGGGACGGACAGCGAACACCGGGGAGCTGTTTTTT. Amino acid sequence: CAIGGRTANTGELFF. The chain has TRBV10-3 and TRBJ2-2; a weak D match, TRBD1 (6 bases). The CDR3 loop spans 15 amino acids. The germline V gene encodes CDR1 ENHRY and CDR2 SYGVKD. Trimming shortened V by 8 bases and J by 0 bases, and 13 bases separated the two germline ends.

The sample holds many counts of this clonotype. This chain links TRBV10-2 with TRBJ2-5; TRBD2 matches at 8 bases. This CDR3 region has 15 residues. Looked up from germline, CDR1 is WSHSY and CDR2 is SAAADI. V lost 2 bases and J lost 3; bases outside the gene matches: 5. The CDR3: CASSEMGLGKETQYF. The CDR3 DNA reads as TGCGCCAGCAGTGAGATGGGACTAGGCAAAGAGACCCAGTACTTC.

This clonotype was observed many times. The chain has TRBV4-3 and TRBJ2-1, with 11 bases aligning to TRBD2. The V and J ends lost 2 bases and 0 bases, in that order; junction bases with no gene match: 6. CDR3 size: 18 residues. Germline CDR1 reads LGHNA; CDR2 reads YSLEER. CDR3 in DNA: TGCGCCAGCAGCCAACTAGCGGGAGGCCTTTCCTCCTACAATGAGCAGTTCTTC. Translation: CASSQLAGGLSSYNEQFF.